The 2 T cell receptor delta chains listed next were all sequenced from one sample in a study of gamma-delta T cells after stem cell transplantation. With CATT, TCRdb re-called clones from the RT-PCR reads. This listing includes over 5 delta-chain clones. The specimen sequenced was gamma-delta T cells. Source of these receptors: a human donor. It is not recorded whose cells these are; they may come from a transplant donor. This table probably holds off-target reads from a library built for another chain.

The chain recombines TRDV2 with TRDJ1; 7 nucleotides line up with TRDD3. Trimming at V came to 2 bases and at J to 0 bases, leaving 8 bases not matched to a gene. This CDR3 has 16 residues. Looked up from germline, CDR1 is GEAIGNYY and CDR2 is EKD. The CDR3 DNA follows: TGTGCCTGTGACATTCTGGGGGGCAAGAACACCGATAAACTCATCTTT. Translating gives CACDILGGKNTDKLIF.

The chain uses TRDV2 and TRDJ3, with 8 nucleotides matching TRDD3. After removal of 3 bases from V and 0 bases from J, the junction contained 3 bases not matched to a gene. This CDR3 has 17 residues. Germline assignment: CDR1 GEAIGNYY and CDR2 EKD. This CDR3 is CACDPTGGSWDTRQMFF. The CDR3 nucleotides are TGTGCCTGTGACCCTACTGGGGGCTCCTGGGACACCCGACAGATGTTTTTC.